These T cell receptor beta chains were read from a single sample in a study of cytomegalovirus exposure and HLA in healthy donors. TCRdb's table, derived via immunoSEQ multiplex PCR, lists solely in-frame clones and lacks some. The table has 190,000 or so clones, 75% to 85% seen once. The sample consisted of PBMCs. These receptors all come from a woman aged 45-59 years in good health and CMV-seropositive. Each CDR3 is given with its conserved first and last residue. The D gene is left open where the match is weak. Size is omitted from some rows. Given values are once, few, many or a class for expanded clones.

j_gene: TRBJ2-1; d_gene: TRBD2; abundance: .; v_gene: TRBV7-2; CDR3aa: CASSLGLAVSYNEQFF; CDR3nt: TGTGCCAGCAGCCTGGGACTAGCGGTCTCCTACAATGAGCAGTTCTTC
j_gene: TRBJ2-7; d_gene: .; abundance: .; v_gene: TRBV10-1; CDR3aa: CASSSDITYEQYF; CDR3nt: TGCGCCAGCAGCTCAGACATCACCTACGAGCAGTACTTC
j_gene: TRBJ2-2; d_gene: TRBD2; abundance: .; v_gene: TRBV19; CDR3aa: CASSVLADRNTGELFF; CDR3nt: TGTGCCAGTAGTGTCCTAGCGGACCGCAACACCGGGGAGCTGTTTTTT
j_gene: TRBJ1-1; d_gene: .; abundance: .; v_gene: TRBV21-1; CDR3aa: CASLSTYIRGMYTEAFF; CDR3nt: TGTGCCAGCCTTTCTACCTATATACGGGGGATGTACACTGAAGCTTTCTTT
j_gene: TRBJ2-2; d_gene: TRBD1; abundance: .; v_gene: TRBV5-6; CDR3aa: CASSPGTGNTGELFF; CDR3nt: TGTGCCAGCAGCCCCGGGACAGGGAACACCGGGGAGCTGTTTTTT
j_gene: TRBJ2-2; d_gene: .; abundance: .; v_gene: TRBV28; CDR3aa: CASGGGLWELCF; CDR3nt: TGTGCCAGCGGTGGGGGGTTGTGGGAGCTGTGTTTT
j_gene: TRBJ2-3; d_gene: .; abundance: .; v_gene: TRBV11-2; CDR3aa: CASSLGHSLSSTDTQYF; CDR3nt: TGTGCCAGCAGCTTAGGTCACAGCCTTTCTAGCACAGATACGCAGTATTTT
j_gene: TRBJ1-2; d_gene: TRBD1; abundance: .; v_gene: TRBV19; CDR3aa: CASSIDPGTDYGYTF; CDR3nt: TGTGCCAGTAGTATAGACCCCGGGACAGACTATGGCTACACCTTC
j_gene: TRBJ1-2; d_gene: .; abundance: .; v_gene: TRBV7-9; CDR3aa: CSSSPAGPGDGYTF; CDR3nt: TGTTCCAGCAGTCCTGCGGGGCCCGGAGATGGCTACACCTTC
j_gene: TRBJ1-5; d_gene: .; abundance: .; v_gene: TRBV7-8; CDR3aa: CASSSRYNQPQHF; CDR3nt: TGTGCCAGCAGCTCCCGTTACAATCAGCCCCAGCATTTT
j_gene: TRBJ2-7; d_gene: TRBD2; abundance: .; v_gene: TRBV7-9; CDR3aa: CASRPRGGGNEQYF; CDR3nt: TGTGCCAGCAGACCCAGGGGCGGGGGGAATGAGCAGTACTTC
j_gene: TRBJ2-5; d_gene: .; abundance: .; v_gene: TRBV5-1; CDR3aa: CASSLEGVKETQYF; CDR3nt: TGCGCCAGCAGCTTGGAGGGGGTCAAGGAGACCCAGTACTTC
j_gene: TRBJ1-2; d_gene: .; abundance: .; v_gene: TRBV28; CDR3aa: CASSLEQNYGYTF; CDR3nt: TGTGCCAGCAGTTTAGAGCAAAACTATGGCTACACCTTC
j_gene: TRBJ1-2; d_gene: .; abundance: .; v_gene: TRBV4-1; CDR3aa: CASSQVSGIGYTF; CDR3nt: TGCGCCAGCAGCCAAGTTTCAGGGATAGGCTACACCTTC
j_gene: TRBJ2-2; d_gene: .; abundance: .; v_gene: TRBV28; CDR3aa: CASDAASENTGELFF; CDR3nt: TGTGCCAGCGACGCGGCTAGCGAGAACACCGGGGAGCTGTTTTTT
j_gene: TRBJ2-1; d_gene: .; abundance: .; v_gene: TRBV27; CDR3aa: CASSAGGPYNEQFF; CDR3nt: TGTGCCAGCAGTGCCGGGGGGCCTTACAATGAGCAGTTCTTC
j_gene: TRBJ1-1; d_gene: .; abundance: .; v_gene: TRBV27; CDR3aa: CASSLFRGAGSTEAFF; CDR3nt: TGTGCCAGCAGTTTATTCCGGGGCGCCGGGAGTACTGAAGCTTTCTTT
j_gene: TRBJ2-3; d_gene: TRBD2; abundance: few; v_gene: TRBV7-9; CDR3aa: CASSSQIWRETDTQYF; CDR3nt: TGTGCCAGCAGCTCCCAGATTTGGCGGGAGACAGATACGCAGTATTTT
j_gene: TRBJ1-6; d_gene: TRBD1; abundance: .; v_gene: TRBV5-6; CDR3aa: CASSQDRASSYNSPLHF; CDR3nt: TGTGCCAGCAGCCAGGACAGGGCATCCTCCTATAATTCACCCCTCCACTTT
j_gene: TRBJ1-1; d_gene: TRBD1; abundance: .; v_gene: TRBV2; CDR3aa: CASSERGAGGAFF; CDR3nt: TGTGCCAGCAGTGAAAGAGGGGCAGGGGGTGCTTTCTTT
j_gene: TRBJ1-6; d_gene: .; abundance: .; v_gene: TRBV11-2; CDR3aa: CASSLPSWGPGTYNSPLHF; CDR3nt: TGTGCCAGCAGCTTACCGTCTTGGGGGCCGGGTACCTATAATTCACCCCTCCACTTT
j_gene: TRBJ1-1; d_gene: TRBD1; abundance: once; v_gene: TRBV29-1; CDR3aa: CSVARPGQTMNTEAFF; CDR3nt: TGCAGCGTCGCAAGACCGGGACAGACCATGAACACTGAAGCTTTCTTT
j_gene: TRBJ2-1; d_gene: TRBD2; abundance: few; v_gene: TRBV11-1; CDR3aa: CASSLGLAPYNEQFF; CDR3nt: TGTGCCAGCAGCTTAGGACTAGCGCCCTACAATGAGCAGTTCTTC
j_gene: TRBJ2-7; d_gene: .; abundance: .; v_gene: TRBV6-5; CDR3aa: CASSYHYSSYEQYF; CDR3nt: TGTGCCAGCAGTTACCATTATAGCTCCTACGAGCAGTACTTC
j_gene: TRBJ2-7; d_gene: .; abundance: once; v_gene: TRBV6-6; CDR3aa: CASTRSGTQGEQYF; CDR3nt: TGTGCCAGCACCCGGTCAGGAACACAAGGCGAGCAGTACTTC
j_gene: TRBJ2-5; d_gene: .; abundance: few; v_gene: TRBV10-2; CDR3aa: CASTLVGGTQYF; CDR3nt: TGCGCCAGCACCTTAGTCGGAGGTACCCAGTACTTC
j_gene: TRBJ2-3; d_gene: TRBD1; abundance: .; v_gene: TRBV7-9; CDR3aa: CASLVQGSSTDTQYF; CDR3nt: TGTGCCAGCCTAGTACAGGGGTCCTCCACAGATACGCAGTATTTT
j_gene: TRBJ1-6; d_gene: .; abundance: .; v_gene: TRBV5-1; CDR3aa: CASSLLDSPLHF; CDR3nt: TGCGCCAGCAGCCTTCTAGACTCACCCCTCCACTTT
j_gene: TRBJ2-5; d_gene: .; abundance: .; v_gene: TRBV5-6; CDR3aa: CASSLVRFGTQYF; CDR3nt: TGTGCCAGCAGCTTGGTGCGGTTTGGGACCCAGTACTTC
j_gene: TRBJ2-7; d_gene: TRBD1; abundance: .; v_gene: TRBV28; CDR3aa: CASSSPKEDRPSYEQYF; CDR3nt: TGTGCCAGCAGTTCACCTAAAGAGGACAGGCCCTCCTACGAGCAGTACTTC
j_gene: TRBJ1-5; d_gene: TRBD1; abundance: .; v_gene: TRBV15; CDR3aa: CATSRLGTGEARPQHF; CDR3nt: TGTGCCACCAGCAGGCTAGGGACAGGGGAGGCCAGGCCCCAGCATTTT
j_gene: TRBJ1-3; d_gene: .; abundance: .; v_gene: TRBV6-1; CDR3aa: CAGGLTGNTIYF; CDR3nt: TGTGCCGGCGGGCTAACTGGAAACACCATATATTTT
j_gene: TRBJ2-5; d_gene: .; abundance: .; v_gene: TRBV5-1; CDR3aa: CASSSQETQYF; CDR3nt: TGCGCCAGCAGTTCACAAGAGACCCAGTACTTC
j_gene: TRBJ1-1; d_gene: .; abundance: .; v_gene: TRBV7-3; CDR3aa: CASTKSPGGESTEAFF; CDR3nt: TGTGCCAGCACCAAATCCCCGGGAGGGGAGAGCACTGAAGCTTTCTTT
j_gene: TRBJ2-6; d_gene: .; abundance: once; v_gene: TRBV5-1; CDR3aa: CASTQGTGANVLTF; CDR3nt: TGCGCCAGCACACAGGGAACTGGGGCCAACGTCCTGACTTTC
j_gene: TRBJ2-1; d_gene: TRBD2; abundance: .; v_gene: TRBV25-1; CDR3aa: CASSASGLAGVNEQFF; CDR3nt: TGTGCCAGCAGTGCCTCGGGACTAGCGGGTGTCAATGAGCAGTTCTTC
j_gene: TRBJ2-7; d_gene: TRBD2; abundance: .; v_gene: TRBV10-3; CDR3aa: CAISESAGGPYEQYF; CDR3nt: TGTGCCATCAGTGAGTCCGCGGGAGGTCCCTACGAGCAGTACTTC
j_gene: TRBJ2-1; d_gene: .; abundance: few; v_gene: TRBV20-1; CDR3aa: CSAPMNEQFF; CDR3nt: TGCAGTGCTCCCATGAATGAGCAGTTCTTC
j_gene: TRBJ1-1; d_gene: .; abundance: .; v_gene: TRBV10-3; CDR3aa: CAISERDKNTEAFF; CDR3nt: TGTGCCATCAGTGAGCGGGACAAGAACACTGAAGCTTTCTTT
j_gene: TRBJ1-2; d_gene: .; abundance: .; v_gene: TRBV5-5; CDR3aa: CASSPSGNYGYTF; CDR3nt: TGTGCCAGCAGCCCCTCAGGGAACTATGGCTACACCTTC
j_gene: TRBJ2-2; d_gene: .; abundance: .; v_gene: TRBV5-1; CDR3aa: CASRLWATGELFF; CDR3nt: TGTGCCAGCAGACTGTGGGCCACCGGGGAGCTGTTTTTT
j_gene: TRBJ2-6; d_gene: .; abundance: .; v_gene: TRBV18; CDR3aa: CATGNSGANVLTF; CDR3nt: TGTGCCACAGGAAACTCTGGGGCCAACGTCCTGACTTTC
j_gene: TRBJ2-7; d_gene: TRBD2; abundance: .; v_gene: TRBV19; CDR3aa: CASSPYPVAGVSYEQYF; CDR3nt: TGTGCCAGTAGTCCCTACCCTGTAGCGGGAGTCTCCTACGAGCAGTACTTC
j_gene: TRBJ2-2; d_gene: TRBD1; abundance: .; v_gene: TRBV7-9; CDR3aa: CASPLGTANTGELFF; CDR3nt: TGTGCCAGCCCCTTAGGGACAGCGAACACCGGGGAGCTGTTTTTT
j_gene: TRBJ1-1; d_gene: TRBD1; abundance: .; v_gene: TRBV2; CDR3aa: CASSEYGQGMPFF; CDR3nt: TGTGCCAGCAGTGAATACGGACAGGGCATGCCGTTCTTT
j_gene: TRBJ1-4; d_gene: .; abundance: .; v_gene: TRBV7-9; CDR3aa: CSSSLGLRGVSEKLFF; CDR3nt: TGTTCCAGCAGCTTAGGCCTCAGGGGCGTCAGTGAAAAACTGTTTTTT
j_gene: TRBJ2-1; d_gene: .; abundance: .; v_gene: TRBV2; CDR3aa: CASSEYRGTYNEQFF; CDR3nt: TGTGCCAGCAGTGAATATAGGGGAACCTACAATGAGCAGTTCTTC
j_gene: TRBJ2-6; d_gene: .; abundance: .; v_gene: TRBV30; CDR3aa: CAWSQGLSGANVLTF; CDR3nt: TGTGCCTGGTCACAGGGCCTCTCTGGGGCCAACGTCCTGACTTTC
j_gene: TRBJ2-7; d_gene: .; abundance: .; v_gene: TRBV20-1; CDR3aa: CSARPGREQYF; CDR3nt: TGCAGTGCGAGACCAGGTCGGGAGCAGTACTTC
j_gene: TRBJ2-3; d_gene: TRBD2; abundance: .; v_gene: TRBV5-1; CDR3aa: CASSLASGGGADTQYF; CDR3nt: TGCGCCAGCAGCTTGGCTAGCGGGGGGGGCGCAGATACGCAGTATTTT